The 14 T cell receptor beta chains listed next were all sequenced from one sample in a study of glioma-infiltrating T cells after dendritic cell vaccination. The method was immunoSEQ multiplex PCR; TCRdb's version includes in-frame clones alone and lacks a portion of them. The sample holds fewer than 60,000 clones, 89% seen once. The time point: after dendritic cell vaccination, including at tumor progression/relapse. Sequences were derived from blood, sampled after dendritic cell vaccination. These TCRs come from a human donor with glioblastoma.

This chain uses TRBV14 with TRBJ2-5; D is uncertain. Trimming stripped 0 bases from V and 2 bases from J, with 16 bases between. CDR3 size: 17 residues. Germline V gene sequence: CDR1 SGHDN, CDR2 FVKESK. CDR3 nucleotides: TGTGCCAGCAGCCAAGATTTGGCCCGAAACCCTCAAGAGACCCAGTACTTC. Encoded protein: CASSQDLARNPQETQYF.

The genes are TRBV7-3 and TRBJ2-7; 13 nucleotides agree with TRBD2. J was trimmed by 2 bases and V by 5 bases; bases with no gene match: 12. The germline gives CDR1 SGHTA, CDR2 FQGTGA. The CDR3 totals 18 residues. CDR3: CASSTNLGLAGPTYEQYF. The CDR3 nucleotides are TGTGCCAGCAGCACTAATCTGGGACTAGCGGGGCCTACCTACGAGCAGTACTTC.

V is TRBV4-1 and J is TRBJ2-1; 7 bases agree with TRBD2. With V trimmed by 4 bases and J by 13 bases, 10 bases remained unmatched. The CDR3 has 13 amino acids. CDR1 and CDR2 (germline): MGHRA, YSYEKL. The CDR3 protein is CASSRGGLEVQFF. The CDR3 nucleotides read TGCGCCAGCAGCCGGGGAGGACTAGAAGTTCAGTTCTTC.

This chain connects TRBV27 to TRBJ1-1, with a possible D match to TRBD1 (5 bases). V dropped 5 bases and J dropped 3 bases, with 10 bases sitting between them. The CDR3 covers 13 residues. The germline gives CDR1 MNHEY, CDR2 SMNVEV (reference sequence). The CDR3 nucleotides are TGTGCCAGCAGTGACAGATGGGACACTGAAGCTTTCTTT. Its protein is CASSDRWDTEAFF.

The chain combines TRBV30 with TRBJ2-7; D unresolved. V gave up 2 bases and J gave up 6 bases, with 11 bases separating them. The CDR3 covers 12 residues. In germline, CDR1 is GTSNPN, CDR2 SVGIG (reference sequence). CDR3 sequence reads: CAWSLSSPEQYF. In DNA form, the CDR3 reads TGTGCCTGGAGTCTCTCGTCCCCCGAGCAGTACTTC.

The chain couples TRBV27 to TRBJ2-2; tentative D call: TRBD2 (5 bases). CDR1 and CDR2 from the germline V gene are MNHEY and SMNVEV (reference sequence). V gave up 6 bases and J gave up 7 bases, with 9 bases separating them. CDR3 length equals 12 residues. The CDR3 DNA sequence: TGTGCCAGCAGCCGTAGCGTCGGGGAGCTGTTTTTT. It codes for CASSRSVGELFF.

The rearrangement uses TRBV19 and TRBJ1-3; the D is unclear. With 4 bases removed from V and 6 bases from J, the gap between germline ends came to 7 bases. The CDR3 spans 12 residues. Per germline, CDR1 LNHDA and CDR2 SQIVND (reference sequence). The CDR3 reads CASSTSSNTIYF. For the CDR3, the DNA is TGTGCCAGTAGTACGTCGTCAAACACCATATATTTT.

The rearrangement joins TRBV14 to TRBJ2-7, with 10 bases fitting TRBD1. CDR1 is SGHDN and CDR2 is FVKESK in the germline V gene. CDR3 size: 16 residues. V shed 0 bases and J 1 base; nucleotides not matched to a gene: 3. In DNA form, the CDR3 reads TGTGCCAGCAGCCAAGATCAGGGACAGGGGTCCTACGAGCAGTACTTC. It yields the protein CASSQDQGQGSYEQYF.

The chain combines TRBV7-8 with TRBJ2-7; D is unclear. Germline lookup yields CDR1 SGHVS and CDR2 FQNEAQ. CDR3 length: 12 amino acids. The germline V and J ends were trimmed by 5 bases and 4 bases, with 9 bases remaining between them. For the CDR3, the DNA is TGTGCCAGCAGCCCGACCGGGTACGAGCAGTACTTC. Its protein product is CASSPTGYEQYF. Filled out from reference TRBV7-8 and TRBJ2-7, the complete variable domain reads GAGVSQSPRYKVAKRGQDVALRCDPISGHVSLFWYQQALGQGPEFLTYFQNEAQLDKSGLPSDRFFAERPEGSVSTLKIQRTQQEDSAVYLCASSPTGYEQYFGPGTRLTVT.

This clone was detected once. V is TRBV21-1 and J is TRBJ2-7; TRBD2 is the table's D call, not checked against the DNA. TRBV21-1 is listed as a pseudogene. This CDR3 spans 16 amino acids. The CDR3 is CASSSALATRLDEQYF. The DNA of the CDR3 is TGTGCCAGCAGTTCCGCATTAGCTACACGGTTAGACGAGCAGTACTTC.

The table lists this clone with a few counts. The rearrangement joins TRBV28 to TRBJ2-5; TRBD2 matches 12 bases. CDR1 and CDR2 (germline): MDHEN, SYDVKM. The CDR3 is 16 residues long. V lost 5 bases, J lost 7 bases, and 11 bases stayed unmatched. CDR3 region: CASSPGLAGRRGTQYF. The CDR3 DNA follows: TGTGCCAGCAGTCCCGGACTAGCGGGGCGGAGGGGGACCCAGTACTTC. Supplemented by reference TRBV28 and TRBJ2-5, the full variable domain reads DVKVTQSSRYLVKRTGEKVFLECVQDMDHENMFWYRQDPGLGLRLIYFSYDVKMKEKGDIPEGYSVSREKKERFSLILESASTNQTSMYLCASSPGLAGRRGTQYFGPGTRLLVL.

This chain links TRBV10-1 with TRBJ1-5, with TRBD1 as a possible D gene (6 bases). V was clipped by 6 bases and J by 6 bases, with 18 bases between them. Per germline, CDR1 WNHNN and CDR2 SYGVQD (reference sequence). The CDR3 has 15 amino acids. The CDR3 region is CASRNSGTWSQPQHF. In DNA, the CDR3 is TGCGCCAGCAGAAACTCCGGGACATGGAGTCAGCCCCAGCATTTT.

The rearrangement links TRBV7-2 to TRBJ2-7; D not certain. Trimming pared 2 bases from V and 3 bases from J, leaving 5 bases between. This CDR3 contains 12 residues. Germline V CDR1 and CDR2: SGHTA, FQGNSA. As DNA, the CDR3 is TGTGCCAGCAGCTTATCCCGCTACGAGCAGTACTTC. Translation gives CASSLSRYEQYF.

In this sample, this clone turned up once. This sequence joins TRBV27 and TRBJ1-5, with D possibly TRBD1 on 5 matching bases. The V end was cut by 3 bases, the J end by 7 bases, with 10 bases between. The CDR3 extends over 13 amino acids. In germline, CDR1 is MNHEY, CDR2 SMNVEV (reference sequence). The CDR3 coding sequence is TGTGCCAGCAGTTTTCAGCGGGGCCAGCCCCAGCATTTT. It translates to CASSFQRGQPQHF.